The clone carrying this TCR beta chain was observed once. V was clipped by 5 bases and J by 6 bases; unmatched bases: 20. Germline V gene lookup returns CDR1 SGHRS and CDR2 YFSETQ. The CDR3 runs to 18 residues. Using 10%, 30% or 50% RNA, naive CD8 libraries were derived from about 21,000 to 970,000 sorted cells. CD8+CD4-CCR7+CD45RA+ sorting gave the naive CD8 T cells. This record comes from a study of molecular identifiers for immune sequencing clone quantification. Listed TCR primers, together with previously described methods, were used for the bulk TCR libraries. Using its own MiXCR run on the PCR reads, TCRdb lists one record per CDR3 protein. The profile shows about 330,000 distinct CDR3 sequences, about 22% of them singletons.

The chain recombines TRBV5-1 with TRBJ2-7; 10 positions agree with TRBD2. Sequencing was carried out using naive CD8+ T cells from blood, with Jurkat cell RNA spiked in. Subset described: FACS-sorted CD8+CD4-CCR7+CD45RA+ naive T cells. The clonotype comes from a human donor in good health. Some libraries in this study had Jurkat cell RNA spiked in. The CDR3 reads CASSAAPTTSGMGCEQYF. The CDR3 nucleotides are TGCGCCAGCAGTGCTGCCCCTACCACTAGCGGGATGGGGTGCGAGCAGTACTTC.